This entry features one TCR beta chain sequence. Its antigen is undetermined. The repertoire was sequenced with immunoSEQ multiplex PCR; TCRdb's copy has only in-frame clones and lacks some. The sample carries 50,000 to 65,000 clones, 75% to 90% recorded once. Using viral peptide pools, the ViraFEST assay grew out antigen-specific CD4+ T cells prior to sequencing. After less than twelve days in culture, the CD4+ T cells were isolated. This record comes from a study of vaccination effects on CD4 cells after COVID-19. J lost 6 bases, V lost 3 bases, and 8 bases had no gene match. This CDR3 has 15 amino acids. Germline V gene sequence: CDR1 KGHSH, CDR2 LQKENI.

The chain employs TRBV18 and TRBJ2-7, with 10 nucleotides matching TRBD1. The sample here was CD4+ T cells from PBMCs cultured with HCoV-229E spike peptides, taken before COVID-19 vaccination. This TCR derives from a human donor who received a COVID-19 vaccine. In DNA form, the CDR3 reads TGTGCCAGCTCACCGCAGGGACAGGGGATAGGCGAGCAGTACGTC. Translating it yields CASSPQGQGIGEQYV.